This T cell receptor beta chain was identified in a study of blood T cells in healthy people across ages. General study results and limits: Higher diversity and more naive CD4+ cells were features of long-lived donors, compared to aged donors. Observed TCR beta diversity per million T cells went down as age went up. This fall followed a roughly linear course with age.

Sample-barcoded 5' priming and a J-beta primer mix drove a second PCR of about 7 to 12 cycles. TCRdb re-analysed the 5' RACE reads in MiXCR, keeping a single row per CDR3 protein. The sample consists of 800,000 to 950,000 distinct CDR3 sequences, 29% of them appearing once. The sample holds a few counts of this clonotype. Its antigen is unknown. This CDR3 is built from 14 residues. Germline V gene sequence: CDR1 SEHNR, CDR2 FQNEAQ (reference sequence). J was trimmed by 8 bases and V by 6 bases; bases with no gene match: 11. Drawing of peripheral blood yielded 8.5 to 10 milliliters from each donor. This sample also appeared in a second study, on T cells of mothers and their children.

This receptor was obtained from a middle-aged woman in good health. The chain combines TRBV7-9 with TRBJ1-2, with 8 bases fitting TRBD1. The material sequenced was blood. CDR3 region: CASSIKNTGGGYTF. The CDR3 DNA follows: TGTGCCAGCAGTATAAAGAACACAGGGGGGGGCTACACCTTC.